The following is a T cell receptor beta chain sequence with its context. This clonotype was seen only a few times. Its antigen remains undetermined. Nothing much larger sits one base from this clone, and base qualities are not available. Looking up the germline V gene yields CDR1 SGHAT and CDR2 FQNNGV. The cysteine opens and the phenylalanine closes a CDR3 of 15 amino acids. This entry keeps only the CDR3 DNA: 45 bases, framed from base 1. A distance of 17 bases separates the germline ends of V and J, which lose 1 base and 7 bases respectively. The sample comes from a study of identical twins (dated by TCRdb to the mid-2010s). At the level of the whole study: To test whether fetal clonotypes persist, this study deep-sequenced TCR alpha and beta repertoires from monozygotic twins, from unrelated adults of various ages, and from cord blood. Replicate twin experiments were performed at different times using different library preparation protocols to rule out contamination.

Receptor libraries were prepared by 5' RACE. Sequencer: Illumina HiSeq 2000. Template switching introduced a universal primer binding site; the final cDNA contained a unique molecular identifier, enabling accurate counting of TCR cDNA molecules. First-strand cDNA for TCR alpha and beta chains was synthesized from specific primers in the conserved constant-segment region. To control for contamination, every cDNA library carried two barcodes: a SMART-Mk sample barcode plus Illumina barcodes. TruSeq adapter sequences along with Illumina sample barcodes were introduced in two successive PCR steps. Sequencing of the TCR alpha and beta cDNA libraries was done on the Illumina HiSeq platform using custom primers. The published analysis was carried out like this. MiGEC processed the raw reads to extract unique molecular identifiers, while MiXCR was used to determine the CDR3 positions. For each individual, recombination models were inferred using an EM algorithm with the repgenHMM and IGoR tools. Shared clonotype analysis was performed with the tcR package in R, normalizing sharing by the product of cloneset sizes. To study raw recombination free of thymic and clonal selection effects, out-of-frame nonproductive sequences were analyzed. TCRdb itself trimmed the public reads at Q25 with fastp, ran MiXCR and retained productive beta chains. CDR3 protein duplicates are merged, each entry listing the most common genes and DNA. The V and J calls and clone size are TCRdb's, not the authors'. The sample profile shows approximately 700,000 distinct CDR3 sequences; 5.5% to 6.5% of them were found once. The ten largest clones add up to 1.5% to 2% of the sample.

General conclusions and limits of the study: Excess twin sharing in beta out-of-frame sequences was weaker because fewer shared sequences lowered the signal-to-noise ratio. In monozygotic twins, recombination models systematically underestimated out-of-frame TCR alpha sharing, but the models matched the sharing seen between unrelated individuals. Abundant cord blood beta clonotypes carried fewer insertions; young adult naive repertoires showed a weaker similar trend, while memory repertoires showed none. Conclusions relied on cross-sectional statistical analysis, since the same donors could not be followed over many years. Out-of-frame TCR alpha sequences shared between twins showed an excess of low generation-probability sequences compared with coincidental sharing between unrelated individuals. Zero-insertion analyses could be partly confounded by invariant T cells such as MAIT and iNKT, though diverse VJ usage argued against such confounding for most clonotypes.

Every donor was a healthy Caucasian. The researchers also sequenced three unrelated adults who were not twins: a male aged 18 to 29, a male aged 50 to 60, and a female aged 50 to 60. Using Miltenyi CD45RO+ enrichment and human naive T-cell isolation kits, memory (CD45RO+) and naive T cells were isolated from PBMC. The sequencing input was naive T cells sorted from blood. Read against the paper, the sample's cell subset or site label means: cells isolated with a human naive T-cell isolation kit. The sequence was collected from a man aged 18-30 years in good health. The chain is encoded by TRBV11-2 joined to TRBJ2-7, with a tentative D gene TRBD2 over 5 matching bases. The CDR3 region has the sequence CASSLGTVLMGEQYF. The sequence in DNA is TGTGCCAGCAGCTTAGGGACTGTTCTAATGGGGGAGCAGTACTTC.